This paragraph reports one T cell receptor beta chain. The target antigen is unknown. Generated by immunoSEQ multiplex PCR, the TCRdb table keeps only in-frame clones and is missing some. This table has about 130,000 clones, around nine tenths appearing once. The sample comes from a study of graft-versus-host responses after intestinal transplantation. Study results and limitations: Allografts from individuals with graft-donor T cell macrochimerism displayed high graft-versus-host to host-versus-graft clonal ratios.

Germline V CDR1 and CDR2: ENHRY, SYGVKD. V gave up 11 bases and J gave up 7 bases, with 12 bases separating them. The length of the CDR3 is 11 residues. Sequences were derived from unstimulated CD4+ T cells sorted from spleen or lymph node cells, sampled before intestinal transplant. The TCR originated in a human donor who received an intestinal transplant. V is TRBV10-3 and J is TRBJ1-3; no clear D. In nucleotides, the CDR3 is TGTGCCGTCGCCGGAGGGAACACCATATATTTT. The encoded protein is CAVAGGNTIYF.